Presented here are 29 T cell receptor beta chains from one specimen sequenced in a study of CD8+ T cells in alopecia areata. RNA was isolated and reverse transcribed to cDNA, the sequencing template. TCRdb keeps only in-frame clones here, not all; method: immunoSEQ multiplex PCR. The table lists over 100,000 clones, with no singletons. Sequencing was carried out using lesional skin. The source is a C3H/HeJ mouse with alopecia areata. MHC haplotype here: H2-k.

In this sample, this clone turned up a few times. Gene names are the mouse ones. The CDR3 end is not reached by the read, which stops 4 residues before it; the germline J gene fills it in. The rearrangement links TRBV13-3 to TRBJ2-7; 10 bases match TRBD2. The CDR3 length is 16 residues. CDR1 and CDR2 (germline): NNHDY, SYVADS. V was pared by 3 bases and J by 0 bases, with 6 bases of the junction left unmatched. The part of the CDR3 DNA that was read is TGTGCCAGCAGTGGACTGGGGGGACCGAGCTCCTAT. Translated: CASSGLGGPSSY. The whole CDR3 is CASSGLGGPSSYEQYF.

Many counts were recorded for this clone. Genes and germline come from the mouse. From the germline J gene comes the end of the CDR3, since the read stops 4 residues before it. This chain uses TRBV13-3 with TRBJ2-1; 12 bases agree with TRBD2. V shed 5 bases and J 0 bases; nucleotides not matched to a gene: 3. Germline loops: CDR1 NNHDY, CDR2 SYVADS. CDR3 size: 16 residues. The sequenced CDR3 bases are TGTGCCAGCAGGGGACTGGGGGGTTCTAACTATGCT. Residues: CASRGLGGSNYA. The full CDR3 reads CASRGLGGSNYAEQFF.

This clone occurred a few times. Gene and germline names: mouse. The sequenced fragment ends 4 residues before the CDR3 boundary, so the rest is inferred from the germline J gene. The rearrangement links TRBV13-3 to TRBJ2-5, with 14 bases aligning to TRBD2. CDR1 NNHDY and CDR2 SYVADS come from the germline V gene. The CDR3 consists of 17 residues. Incomplete CDR3 DNA: TGTGCCAGCAGTGAAGGGACTGGGGGGGCGCGTGGAGAC. Its protein product is CASSEGTGGARGD. The full CDR3 protein is CASSEGTGGARGDTQYF.

This clone turned up a few times. The genes and germline here are from mouse. The sequenced fragment ends 4 residues before the CDR3 boundary, so the rest is inferred from the germline J gene. The rearrangement links TRBV13-2 to TRBJ2-7; D is possibly TRBD2 (6 bases). This CDR3 has 15 amino acids. Germline CDR1 NNHNN, CDR2 SYGAGS (reference sequence). Trimming took off 0 bases at V and 3 bases at J, with 13 bases between the two ends. Here the CDR3 reads CASGDASAGVYEQYF. CDR3 DNA, as far as it was read: TGTGCCAGCGGTGATGCATCCGCTGGGGTCTAT.

Comments on this clone: Mouse names are used for the genes. The read is 4 residues too short to cover the CDR3 end, so that end is filled in from the germline J gene. The same CDR3 also results from other DNA sequences found in this sample. The V and J genes are TRBV13-3 and TRBJ2-1; TRBD2 might be the D (6 bases). Trimming left V 5 bases short and J 4 bases short, with 10 bases between. The germline CDR1 and CDR2 sequences are NNHDY and SYVADS. This CDR3 comprises 13 residues. CDR3 DNA (partial): TGTGCCAGCAGGGGGGGAAGGTATGCT. It codes for CASRGGRYA. The entire CDR3 protein is CASRGGRYAEQFF.

This clone was seen only a few times. Mouse germline and gene names are used. The CDR3 end is not reached by the read, which stops 4 residues before it; the germline J gene fills it in. The chain has TRBV13-3 and TRBJ2-1; 8 nucleotides match TRBD1. The J segment lost 6 bases and the V segment lost 3 bases, leaving 5 bases of the junction unmatched. Germline V gene lookup returns CDR1 NNHDY and CDR2 SYVADS. This CDR3 comprises 14 residues. The CDR3 sequence: CASSGTGRGAEQFF. CDR3 DNA, as far as it was read: TGTGCCAGCAGTGGGACAGGGCGGGGTGCT.

In the case of this clone: The gene names given are mouse names. With the read ending 4 residues before the CDR3 end, the germline J gene is used to fill in that end. The V call is TRBV14, the J call TRBJ2-7, with D tentatively TRBD1 (5 bases). There are 13 residues in the CDR3. The V gene's germline CDR1 is SGHDT and CDR2 FRDEAV. The sequenced part of the CDR3 DNA is TGTGCCAGCAGTTTCCGAGGGGTATAT. This encodes CASSFRGVY. The CDR3 in full is CASSFRGVYEQYF.

This clone was observed many times. The gene symbols are mouse symbols. The missing CDR3 end, 4 residues past where the read stops, is filled in from the germline J gene. The chain couples TRBV13-3 to TRBJ2-2, with D tentatively TRBD1 (6 bases). Germline assignment: CDR1 NNHDY and CDR2 SYVADS. The CDR3 contains 15 residues. V was clipped by 3 bases and J by 1 base, with 10 bases between them. CDR3 DNA, as far as it was read: TGTGCCAGCAGTGTCCGGGACAAAAACACCGGG. It yields the protein CASSVRDKNTG. The entire CDR3 reads CASSVRDKNTGQLYF.

This clone was seen a handful of times. The genes and germline here are from mouse. The CDR3 end lies 4 residues beyond the end of the read and is filled in from the germline J gene. This rearrangement joins TRBV17 to TRBJ2-3, with D tentatively TRBD1 (5 bases). The V end lost 3 bases, the J end lost 0 bases, and 13 bases lay between the germline ends. The V gene's germline CDR1 is MNHDT and CDR2 YYDKIL. The CDR3 sequence is 16 residues long. The sequenced CDR3 bases are TGTGCTAGCAGTAGCTCACGGACATCTAGTGCAGAA. Protein sequence: CASSSSRTSSAE. The entire CDR3 protein reads CASSSSRTSSAETLYF.

About this clone itself: Gene names are mouse gene names. The same CDR3 is also encoded by other DNA sequences in this sample. CDR3 bases read: TGCACCTGCAGTGCAGGTGGCAGGGGCGACACA. Protein sequence: CTCSAGGRGDT. The CDR3 as a whole reads CTCSAGGRGDTEVFF. The rearrangement links TRBV1 to TRBJ1-1; possibly TRBD1 for D (6 bases). The DNA ends 4 residues before the CDR3 does, and the rest of the CDR3 is filled in from the germline J gene. Per the germline V gene, CDR1 is NSQYPW and CDR2 is LRSPGD (reference sequence). The CDR3 is made up of 15 amino acids. Between the trimmed V and J ends, which lost 1 base and 3 bases, there was a span of 12 bases.

A note on this clone: Any gene name here is a mouse gene name. The sequence runs out 4 residues before the end of the CDR3; the remainder is reconstructed from the germline J gene. This chain uses TRBV1 with TRBJ2-5, with 7 positions matching TRBD2. Germline V gene lookup returns CDR1 NSQYPW and CDR2 LRSPGD (reference sequence). This CDR3 comprises 14 residues. The CDR3 loop reads CTCSAPGGEDTQYF. CDR3 DNA, as far as it was read: TGCACCTGCAGTGCTCCGGGGGGGGAAGAC.

This clone has a handful of counts. The listed genes are named as in mouse. Partial CDR3 DNA: TGTGCCAGCAGTGGGCAGGGCAACTCCTAT. Its translation is CASSGQGNSY. The whole CDR3 is CASSGQGNSYEQYF. The chain links TRBV13-3 to TRBJ2-7; weak D call: TRBD1 (5 bases). Read coverage stops 4 residues before the CDR3 terminus; the germline J gene supplies the remainder. V shed 3 bases and J shed 0 bases, with 10 bases lying between them. The CDR3 has 14 amino acids. Germline V lookup: CDR1 NNHDY, CDR2 SYVADS.

This clone showed up just a few times. These gene names are mouse names. Read sequence stops 4 residues before the CDR3 end, and the germline J gene provides the missing end. The chain uses TRBV13-3 and TRBJ2-7, with D possibly TRBD2 on 6 matching bases. This CDR3 region has 14 residues. Germline V gives CDR1 NNHDY, CDR2 SYVADS. The germline V and J ends were trimmed by 3 bases and 3 bases, with 13 bases remaining between them. CDR3 in amino acids: CASSAAGGNYEQYF. CDR3 DNA, as far as it was read: TGTGCCAGCAGTGCCGCCGGGGGGAACTAT.

This clone was detected many times. Genes and germline come from the mouse. The CDR3 goes on 4 residues after the read ends, and that part is filled in from the germline J gene. The rearrangement uses TRBV13-3 and TRBJ1-1; D is undetermined. CDR1 and CDR2 (germline): NNHDY, SYVADS. V lost 4 bases, J lost 0 bases, and 7 bases lay in between. The CDR3 contains 13 residues. Here the CDR3 reads CASSLRSNTEVFF. CDR3 DNA (partial): TGTGCCAGCAGTCTCAGATCAAACACA.

This clone was seen a few times. The genes and germline here are from mouse. The CDR3 goes on 4 residues after the read ends, and that part is filled in from the germline J gene. This rearrangement joins TRBV1 to TRBJ1-1, with 8 nucleotides matching TRBD1. Germline V gene data show CDR1 as NSQYPW and CDR2 as LRSPGD (reference sequence). The CDR3 is 16 amino acids. V lost 1 base to trimming and J lost 1 base; unmatched junction nucleotides: 5. Partial CDR3 DNA: TGCACCTGCAGTGCAGTGGACAGGGAGTGGAACACA. This codes for CTCSAVDREWNT. The whole CDR3 reads CTCSAVDREWNTEVFF.

This clone was counted only a few times. The listed genes are named as in mouse. Sequencing ends 4 residues short of the CDR3 end; the germline J gene provides the rest. J is TRBJ2-7 and V is TRBV13-3, with a possible D match to TRBD1 (5 bases). Germline CDR1 reads NNHDY; CDR2 reads SYVADS. V gave up 4 bases and J gave up 0 bases, with 11 bases separating them. CDR3 length: 14 residues. The CDR3 here is CASSPDKPSYEQYF. The CDR3 DNA, read in part, is TGTGCCAGCAGTCCGGACAAACCCTCCTAT.

Worth noting for this clone: All gene names here are mouse names. The DNA ends 4 residues before the CDR3 does, and the rest of the CDR3 is filled in from the germline J gene. The V gene is TRBV13-2, the J gene TRBJ2-2; 7 bases are shared with TRBD2. With V trimmed by 5 bases and J by 4 bases, 2 bases remained unmatched. CDR3 length: 13 amino acids. Germline V CDR1 and CDR2: NNHNN, SYGAGS (reference sequence). The CDR3 loop is CASGTGSTGQLYF. CDR3 bases read: TGTGCCAGCGGGACTGGGTCCACCGGG.

The table lists this clone with a few counts. Genes and germline come from the mouse. The CDR3 end lies 4 residues beyond the end of the read and is filled in from the germline J gene. The chain uses TRBV1 and TRBJ2-5, with TRBD2 matching 13 bases. CDR1 NSQYPW and CDR2 LRSPGD come from the germline V gene (reference sequence). This CDR3 comprises 16 residues. CDR3 sequence reads: CTCSADKGLGGDTQYF. The part of the CDR3 DNA that was read is TGCACCTGCAGTGCAGATAAGGGACTGGGGGGGGAC.

This clone has just a few counts. Germline and genes: mouse. Read coverage stops 4 residues before the CDR3 terminus; the germline J gene supplies the remainder. This sequence joins TRBV13-3 and TRBJ2-2, with 9 bases matching TRBD1. The CDR3 is 14 amino acids. From germline, CDR1 is NNHDY and CDR2 SYVADS. J was trimmed by 3 bases and V by 7 bases; bases with no gene match: 4. CDR3 residues: CASQGQGHTGQLYF. The sequenced CDR3 bases are TGTGCCAGCCAAGGACAGGGGCACACCGGG.

To note about this clone: TCRdb's protein does not match the DNA translation at residue 12; the protein provided is translated from the DNA. Mouse names are used for the genes. Read sequence stops 3 residues before the CDR3 end, and the germline J gene provides the missing end. The chain uses TRBV16 and TRBJ1-3, with a tentative D call TRBD1 (6 bases). Looked up from germline, CDR1 is SGHSA and CDR2 is FRNQAP. The CDR3 has 15 residues. V was shortened by 5 bases and J by 0 bases, with 11 bases between the two germline ends. CDR3 bases read: TGTGCAAGCAGCCCAGGGACAAATTCTGGAAATACG. It yields the protein CASSPGTNSGNT. The whole CDR3 sequence reads CASSPGTNSGNTLYF.

Many counts were recorded for this clone. Germline and genes: mouse. The observed sequence ends 4 residues before the CDR3 terminus, with the missing tail filled in from the germline J gene. This rearrangement joins TRBV13-3 to TRBJ2-1; TRBD2 matches at 8 bases. Germline values: CDR1 NNHDY, CDR2 SYVADS. The V segment lost 5 bases and the J segment 0 bases; nucleotides outside the gene matches: 7. The CDR3 consists of 16 residues. The chain's CDR3 is CASSPYWGTNYAEQFF. CDR3 DNA (partial): TGTGCCAGCAGCCCCTACTGGGGGACTAACTATGCT.

This clone was observed a handful of times. Here the gene names and germline are mouse. The read terminates 4 residues before the CDR3 end, so the remaining end is supplied by the germline J gene. The chain has TRBV13-3 and TRBJ2-7; 9 bases fit TRBD2. V shed 2 bases and J 3 bases; nucleotides not matched to a gene: 3. This CDR3 is built from 14 residues. Germline V gene lookup returns CDR1 NNHDY and CDR2 SYVADS. The CDR3 loop reads CASSETGGRYEQYF. CDR3 bases read: TGTGCCAGCAGTGAAACTGGGGGGCGCTAT.

A remark on this clone: Genes and germline come from the mouse. The CDR3 sequence: CASRDWGGAGAETLYF. Partial CDR3 DNA: TGTGCCAGCAGAGACTGGGGGGGCGCGGGTGCAGAA. The chain carries TRBV19 and TRBJ2-3; 12 nucleotides agree with TRBD2. With the read ending 4 residues before the CDR3 end, the germline J gene is used to fill in that end. Germline V gene data show CDR1 as FNHDT and CDR2 as SITEND (reference sequence). V shed 5 bases, J shed 1 base, and the junction held 5 bases outside the gene matches. The CDR3 is 16 residues long.

On this clone: Gene names denote mouse genes. The missing CDR3 end, 4 residues past where the read stops, is filled in from the germline J gene. This chain joins TRBV13-1 and TRBJ2-7; D gene ambiguous. The CDR3 is 13 residues long. Germline loops: CDR1 NSHNY, CDR2 SYGAGN. The DNA read from the CDR3 is TGTGCCAGCAGTGACCCCGACAAATAT. The encoded protein is CASSDPDKY. The whole CDR3 protein is CASSDPDKYEQYF.

A few counts support this clone. Mouse gene names apply. The sequenced fragment ends 4 residues before the CDR3 boundary, so the rest is inferred from the germline J gene. The genes are TRBV5 and TRBJ2-1, with 9 positions matching TRBD2. The CDR3 consists of 14 residues. Germline CDR1 LGHNA, CDR2 YNLKQL (reference sequence). The CDR3 spells CASSPRLGVSEQFF. CDR3 bases read: TGTGCCAGCAGCCCGAGACTGGGGGTCTCT.

Only a few counts were recorded for this clone. Gene names follow the mouse nomenclature. The DNA ends 4 residues before the CDR3 does, and the rest of the CDR3 is filled in from the germline J gene. The chain employs TRBV13-3 and TRBJ1-4; perhaps TRBD1 as D (5 bases). V was shortened by 2 bases and J by 3 bases, with 14 bases between the two germline ends. The CDR3 covers 16 residues. The germline V gene encodes CDR1 NNHDY and CDR2 SYVADS. The CDR3 region is CASSDQGFVPNERLFF. The sequenced part of the CDR3 DNA is TGTGCCAGCAGTGACCAGGGTTTTGTCCCCAACGAA.

This clone was seen a few times. All gene names here are mouse names. The read terminates 4 residues before the CDR3 end, so the remaining end is supplied by the germline J gene. This chain uses TRBV16 with TRBJ1-1, with 7 bases matching TRBD1. Germline-derived CDR1 and CDR2 are SGHSA and FRNQAP. The ends lost 5 bases at V and 3 bases at J; junction bases unmatched: 6. This CDR3 comprises 14 residues. Here the CDR3 reads CASSPDRVDTEVFF. The covered CDR3 bases are TGTGCAAGCAGCCCCGACAGGGTAGACACA. The full variable domain, in which reference TRBV16 and TRBJ1-1 provide the parts outside the CDR3, is NAGVIQTPRHKVTGKGQEATLWCEPISGHSAVFWYRQTIVQGLEFLTYFRNQAPIDDSGMPKERFSAQMPNQSHSTLKIQSTQPQDSAVYLCASSPDRVDTEVFFGKGTRLTVV.

This clone was observed at least ten times. The genes and germline here are from mouse. The read stops 4 residues short of the end of the CDR3; the missing end is completed from the germline J gene. This rearrangement joins TRBV1 to TRBJ1-4; 9 nucleotides match TRBD1. The CDR3 sequence is 15 residues long. Germline CDR1 reads NSQYPW; CDR2 reads LRSPGD (reference sequence). Trimming cost V 3 bases and J 4 bases; bases outside gene matches: 3. CDR3 in amino acids: CTCSAWDRVNERLFF. The CDR3 DNA, read in part, is TGCACCTGCAGTGCCTGGGACAGGGTCAACGAA.

A note on this clone: Mouse germline and gene names are used. The CDR3 end lies 4 residues beyond the end of the read and is filled in from the germline J gene. J is TRBJ2-4 and V is TRBV13-3, with 9 bases matching TRBD2. This CDR3 spans 14 amino acids. The germline gives CDR1 NNHDY, CDR2 SYVADS. The DNA read from the CDR3 is TGTGCCAGCAGTGGCCGGGACTGGGAAAAC. It specifies CASSGRDWEN. The complete CDR3 protein is CASSGRDWENTLYF.